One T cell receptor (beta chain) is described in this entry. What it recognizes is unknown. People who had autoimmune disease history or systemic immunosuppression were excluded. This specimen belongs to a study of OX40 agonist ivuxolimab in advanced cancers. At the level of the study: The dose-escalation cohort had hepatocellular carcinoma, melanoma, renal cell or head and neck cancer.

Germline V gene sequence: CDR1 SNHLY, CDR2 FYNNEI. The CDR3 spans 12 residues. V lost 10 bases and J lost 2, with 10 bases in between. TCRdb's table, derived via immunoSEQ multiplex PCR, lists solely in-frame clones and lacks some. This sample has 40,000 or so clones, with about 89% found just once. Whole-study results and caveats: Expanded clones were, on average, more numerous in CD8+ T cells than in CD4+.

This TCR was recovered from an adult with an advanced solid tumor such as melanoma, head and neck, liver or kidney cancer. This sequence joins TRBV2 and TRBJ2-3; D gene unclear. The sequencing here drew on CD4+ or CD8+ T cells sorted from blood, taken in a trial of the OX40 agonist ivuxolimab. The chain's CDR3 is CANPPTTDTQYF. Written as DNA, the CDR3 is TGTGCCAACCCCCCCACCACAGATACGCAGTATTTT.